What follows describes a single TCR beta chain. The antigen is undetermined. The V gene's germline CDR1 is ENHRY and CDR2 SYGVKD. The junction had 9 bases not matched to a gene; V was cut back by 5 bases and J by 2 bases. This CDR3 has 17 amino acids. What was amplified from RNA transcripts were TCR beta CDR3 regions. With the HTBI primer set, the TCR CDR3 went through a first round of RT-PCR. TCRdb reanalysed the multiplex PCR reads using MiXCR and keeps one entry per CDR3 protein. The sample records about 400,000 distinct CDR3 sequences, about 12% being singletons. This sample was included in a study of T cells in Graves' hyperthyroidism and ophthalmopathy. Patients counted as stable if ophthalmopathy did not develop within 18 months. Newly diagnosed patients aged 18 to 65 had hyperthyroidism of under 2 months' duration. General observations from the study: Ophthalmopathy was identified by the model a median around 6.3 months ahead of onset.

Sequencing was carried out using blood. The V gene is TRBV10-3, the J gene TRBJ2-3, with TRBD2 matching 11 bases. This clonotype was obtained from a woman under 30 with Graves' hyperthyroidism. The CDR3 region has the DNA TGTGCCATCAGTACCATAGCGGGGGGGGTCCTCACAGATACGCAGTATTTT. It encodes CAISTIAGGVLTDTQYF.